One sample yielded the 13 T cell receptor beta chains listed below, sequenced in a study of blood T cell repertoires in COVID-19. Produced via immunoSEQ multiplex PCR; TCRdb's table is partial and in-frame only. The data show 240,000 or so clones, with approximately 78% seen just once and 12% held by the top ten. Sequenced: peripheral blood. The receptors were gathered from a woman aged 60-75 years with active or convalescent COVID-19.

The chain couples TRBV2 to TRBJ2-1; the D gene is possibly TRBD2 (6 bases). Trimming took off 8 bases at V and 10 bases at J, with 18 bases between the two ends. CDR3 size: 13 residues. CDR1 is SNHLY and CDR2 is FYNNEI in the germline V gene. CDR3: CASRPGLATEQFF. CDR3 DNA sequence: TGTGCCAGCCGGCCGGGACTGGCGACCGAGCAGTTCTTC.

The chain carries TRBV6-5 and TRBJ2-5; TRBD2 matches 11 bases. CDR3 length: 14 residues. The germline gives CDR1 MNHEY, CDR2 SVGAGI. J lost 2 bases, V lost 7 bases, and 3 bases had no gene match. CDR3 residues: CASNPSGGQETQYF. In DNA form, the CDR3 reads TGTGCCAGCAACCCTAGCGGGGGGCAAGAGACCCAGTACTTC.

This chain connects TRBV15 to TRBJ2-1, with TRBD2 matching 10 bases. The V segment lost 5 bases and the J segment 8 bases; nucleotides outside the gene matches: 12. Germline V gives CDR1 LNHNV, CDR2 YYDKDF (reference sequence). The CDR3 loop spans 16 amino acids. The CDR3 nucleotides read TGTGCCACCAGCCCCCCCACTAGCGGGGACGCCCATGAGCAGTTCTTC. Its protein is CATSPPTSGDAHEQFF.

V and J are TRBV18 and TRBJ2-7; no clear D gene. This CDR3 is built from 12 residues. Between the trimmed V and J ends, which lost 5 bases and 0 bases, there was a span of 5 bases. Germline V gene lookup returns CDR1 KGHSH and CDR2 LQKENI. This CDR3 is CASSVYSYEQYF. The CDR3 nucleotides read TGTGCCAGCTCAGTCTACTCCTACGAGCAGTACTTC. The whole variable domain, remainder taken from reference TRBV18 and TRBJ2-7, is NAGVMQNPRHLVRRRGQEARLRCSPMKGHSHVYWYRQLPEEGLKFMVYLQKENIIDESGMPKERFSAEFPKEGPSILRIQQVVRGDSAAYFCASSVYSYEQYFGPGTRLTVT.

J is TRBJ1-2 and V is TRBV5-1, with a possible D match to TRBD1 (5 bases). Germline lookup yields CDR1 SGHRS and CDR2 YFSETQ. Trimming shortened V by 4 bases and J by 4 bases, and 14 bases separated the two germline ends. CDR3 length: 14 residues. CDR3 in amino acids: CASSVTGGSYGYTF. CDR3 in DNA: TGCGCCAGCAGCGTGACCGGGGGATCCTATGGCTACACCTTC.

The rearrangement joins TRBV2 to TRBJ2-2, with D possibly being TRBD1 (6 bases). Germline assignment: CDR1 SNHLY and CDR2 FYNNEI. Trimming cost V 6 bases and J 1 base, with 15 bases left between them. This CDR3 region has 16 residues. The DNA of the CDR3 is TGTGCCAGCAGGGATCAGGGGCTTCTGAACACCGGGGAGCTGTTTTTT. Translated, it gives CASRDQGLLNTGELFF.

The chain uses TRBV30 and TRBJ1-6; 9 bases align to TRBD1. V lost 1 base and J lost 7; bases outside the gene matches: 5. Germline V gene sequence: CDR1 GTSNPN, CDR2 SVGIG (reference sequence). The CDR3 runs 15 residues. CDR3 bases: TGTGCCTGGAGTGACGGGACAGGGACCAATTCACCCCTCCACTTT. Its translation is CAWSDGTGTNSPLHF. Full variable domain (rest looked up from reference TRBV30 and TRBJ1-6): SQTIHQWPATLVQPVGSPLSLECTVEGTSNPNLYWYRQAAGRGLQLLFYSVGIGQISSEVPQNLSASRPQDRQFILSSKKLLLSDSGFYLCAWSDGTGTNSPLHFGNGTRLTVT.

The CDR3: CASSSGGSGANVLTF. The CDR3 nucleotides are TGTGCCAGCAGTTCAGGGGGCTCTGGGGCCAACGTCCTGACTTTC. This chain joins TRBV6-2 or TRBV6-3 and TRBJ2-6; TRBD1 aligns across 7 bases. Germline CDR1 is MNHEY and CDR2 is SVGEGT. This CDR3 has 15 amino acids. J lost 0 bases, V lost 4 bases, and 0 bases had no gene match.

The CDR3 protein is CASSPLARSGNEKLFF. The CDR3 coding sequence is TGTGCCAGCAGCCCACTCGCCCGTTCCGGTAATGAAAAACTGTTTTTT. The chain is built from TRBV7-2 and TRBJ1-4; D ambiguous. This CDR3 has 16 residues. Germline V gene sequence: CDR1 SGHTA, CDR2 FQGNSA. V lost 5 bases to trimming and J lost 4 bases, with 17 bases between them.

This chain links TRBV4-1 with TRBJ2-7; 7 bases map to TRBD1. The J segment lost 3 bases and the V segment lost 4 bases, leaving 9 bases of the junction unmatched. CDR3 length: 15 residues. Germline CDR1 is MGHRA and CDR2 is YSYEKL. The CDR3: CASSPGDRWVYEQYF. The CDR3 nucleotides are TGCGCCAGCAGCCCCGGGGACAGATGGGTCTACGAGCAGTACTTC.

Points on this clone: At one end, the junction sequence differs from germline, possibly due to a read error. CDR3 amino acids: CASSQQGVNSLLHF. CDR3 bases: TGTGCCAGCAGTCAACAGGGAGTTAATTCACTCCTCCACTTT. The genes are TRBV2 and TRBJ1-6, with D perhaps TRBD1 (6 bases). From germline, CDR1 is SNHLY and CDR2 FYNNEI. The CDR3 extends over 14 amino acids. Complete variable domain (other parts from reference TRBV2 and TRBJ1-6): EPEVTQTPSHQVTQMGQEVILRCVPISNHLYFYWYRQILGQKVEFLVSFYNNEISEKSEIFDDQFSVERPDGSNFTLKIRSTKLEDSAMYFCASSQQGVNSLLHFGNGTRLTVT.

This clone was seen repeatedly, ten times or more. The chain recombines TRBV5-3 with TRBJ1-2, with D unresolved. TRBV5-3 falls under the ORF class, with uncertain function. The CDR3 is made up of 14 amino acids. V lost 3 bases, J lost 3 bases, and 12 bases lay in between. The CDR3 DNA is TGTGCCAGAAGCTGCTCGAGGGAAGACTATGGCTACACCTTC. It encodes CARSCSREDYGYTF.

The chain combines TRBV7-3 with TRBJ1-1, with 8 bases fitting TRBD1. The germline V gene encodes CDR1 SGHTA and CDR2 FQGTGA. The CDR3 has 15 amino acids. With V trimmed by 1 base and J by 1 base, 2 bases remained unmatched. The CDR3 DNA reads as TGTGCCAGCAGCTTAAGTGACAGGGGGAACACTGAAGCTTTCTTT. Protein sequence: CASSLSDRGNTEAFF. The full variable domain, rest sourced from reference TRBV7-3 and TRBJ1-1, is GAGVSQTPSNKVTEKGKYVELRCDPISGHTALYWYRQSLGQGPEFLIYFQGTGAADDSGLPNDRFFAVRPEGSVSTLKIQRTERGDSAVYLCASSLSDRGNTEAFFGQGTRLTVV.